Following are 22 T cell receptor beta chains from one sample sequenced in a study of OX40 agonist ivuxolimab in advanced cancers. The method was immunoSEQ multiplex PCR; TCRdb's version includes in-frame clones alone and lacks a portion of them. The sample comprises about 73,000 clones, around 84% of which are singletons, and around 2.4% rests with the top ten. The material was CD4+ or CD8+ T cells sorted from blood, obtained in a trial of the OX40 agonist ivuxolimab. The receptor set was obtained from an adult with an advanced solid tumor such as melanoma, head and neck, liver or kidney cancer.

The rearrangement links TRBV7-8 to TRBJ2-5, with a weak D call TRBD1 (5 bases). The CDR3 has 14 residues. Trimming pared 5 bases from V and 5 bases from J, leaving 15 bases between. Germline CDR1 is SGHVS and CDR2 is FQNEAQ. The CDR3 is CASSLEGVAETQYF. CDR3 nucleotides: TGTGCCAGCAGCCTCGAAGGGGTTGCGGAGACCCAGTACTTC.

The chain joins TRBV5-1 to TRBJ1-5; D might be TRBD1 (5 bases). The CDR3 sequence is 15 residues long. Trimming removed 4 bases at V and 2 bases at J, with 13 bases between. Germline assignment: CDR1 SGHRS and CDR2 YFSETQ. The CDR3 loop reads CASSPQGGGNQPQHF. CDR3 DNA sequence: TGCGCCAGCAGCCCCCAAGGAGGGGGCAATCAGCCCCAGCATTTT.

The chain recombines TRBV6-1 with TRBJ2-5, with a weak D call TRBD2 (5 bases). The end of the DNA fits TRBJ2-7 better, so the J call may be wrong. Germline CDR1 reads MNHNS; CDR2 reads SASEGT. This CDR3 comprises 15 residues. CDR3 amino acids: CASSDLANGVYEQYF. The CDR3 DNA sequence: TGTGCCAGCAGTGATCTGGCGAACGGGGTCTACGAGCAGTACTTC.

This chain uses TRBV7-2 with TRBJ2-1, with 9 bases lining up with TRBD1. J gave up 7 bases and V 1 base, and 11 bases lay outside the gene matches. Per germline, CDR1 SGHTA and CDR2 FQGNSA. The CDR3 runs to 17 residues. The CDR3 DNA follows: TGTGCCAGCAGCTTAGTAAATATTGGGACAGGGTGGAATGAGCAGTTCTTC. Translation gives CASSLVNIGTGWNEQFF.

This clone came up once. CDR3 residues: CASSTRQGYNEQFF. CDR3 nucleotides: TGTGCCAGCAGCACGAGACAGGGATACAATGAGCAGTTCTTC. This rearrangement joins TRBV7-2 to TRBJ2-1; 7 nucleotides align to TRBD1. The CDR3 is 14 residues long. J gave up 4 bases and V 5 bases, and 5 bases lay outside the gene matches. CDR1 is SGHTA, CDR2 FQGNSA, per germline. Supplemented by reference TRBV7-2 and TRBJ2-1, the full variable domain reads GAGVSQSPSNKVTEKGKDVELRCDPISGHTALYWYRQSLGQGLEFLIYFQGNSAPDKSGLPSDRFSAERTGGSVSTLTIQRTQQEDSAVYLCASSTRQGYNEQFFGPGTRLTVL.

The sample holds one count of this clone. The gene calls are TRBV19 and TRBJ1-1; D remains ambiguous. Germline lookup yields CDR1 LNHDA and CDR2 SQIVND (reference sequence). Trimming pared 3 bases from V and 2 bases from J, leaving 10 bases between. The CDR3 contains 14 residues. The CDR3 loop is CASSMAAANTEAFF. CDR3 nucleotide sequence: TGTGCCAGTAGTATGGCGGCAGCAAACACTGAAGCTTTCTTT.

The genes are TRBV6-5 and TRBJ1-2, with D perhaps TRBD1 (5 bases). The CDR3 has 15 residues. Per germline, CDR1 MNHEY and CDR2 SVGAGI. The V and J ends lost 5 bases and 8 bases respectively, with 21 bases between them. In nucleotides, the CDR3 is TGTGCCAGCAGTCCCGAGGGGACCCGTTTAAGCGGCTACACCTTC. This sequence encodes CASSPEGTRLSGYTF.

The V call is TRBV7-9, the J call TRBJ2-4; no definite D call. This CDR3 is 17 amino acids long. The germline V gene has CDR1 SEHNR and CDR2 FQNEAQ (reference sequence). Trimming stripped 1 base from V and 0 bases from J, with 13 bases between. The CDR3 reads CASSLVRGLLAKNIQYF. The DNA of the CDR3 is TGTGCCAGCAGCTTAGTTCGCGGTCTACTAGCCAAAAACATTCAGTACTTC.

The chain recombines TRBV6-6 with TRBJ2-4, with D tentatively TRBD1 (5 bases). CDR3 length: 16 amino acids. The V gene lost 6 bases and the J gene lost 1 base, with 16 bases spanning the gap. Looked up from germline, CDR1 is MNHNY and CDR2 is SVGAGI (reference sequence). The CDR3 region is CASSSLGAVAKNIQYF. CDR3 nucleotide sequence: TGTGCCAGCAGCTCTCTAGGGGCCGTGGCCAAAAACATTCAGTACTTC.

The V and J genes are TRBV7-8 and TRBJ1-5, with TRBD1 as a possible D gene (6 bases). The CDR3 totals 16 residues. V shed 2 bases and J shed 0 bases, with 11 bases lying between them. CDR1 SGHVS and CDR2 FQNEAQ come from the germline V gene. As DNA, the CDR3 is TGTGCCAGCAGCTTATCAGGGGCCCTTAGCAATCAGCCCCAGCATTTT. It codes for CASSLSGALSNQPQHF.

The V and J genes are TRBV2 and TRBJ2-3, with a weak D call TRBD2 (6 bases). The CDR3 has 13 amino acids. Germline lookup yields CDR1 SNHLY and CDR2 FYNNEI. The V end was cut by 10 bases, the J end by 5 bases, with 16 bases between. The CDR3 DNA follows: TGTGCCACTGGGCGGGAACGGAAAGATACGCAGTATTTT. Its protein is CATGRERKDTQYF.

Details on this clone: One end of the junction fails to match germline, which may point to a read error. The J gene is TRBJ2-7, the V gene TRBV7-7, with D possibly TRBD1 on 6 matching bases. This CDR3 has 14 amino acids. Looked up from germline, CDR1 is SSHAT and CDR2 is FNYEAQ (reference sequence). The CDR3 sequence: CASSLGEGDYEQYF. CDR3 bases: TGTGCTAGCAGCTTAGGAGAGGGGGACTACGAGCAGTACTTC.

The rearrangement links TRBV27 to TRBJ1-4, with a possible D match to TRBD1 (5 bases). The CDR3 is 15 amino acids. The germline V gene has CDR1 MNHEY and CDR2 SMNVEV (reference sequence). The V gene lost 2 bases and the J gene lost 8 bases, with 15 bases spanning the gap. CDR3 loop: CASSLGTAGREKLFF. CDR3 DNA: TGTGCCAGCAGTTTAGGGACCGCCGGGAGGGAAAAACTGTTTTTT.

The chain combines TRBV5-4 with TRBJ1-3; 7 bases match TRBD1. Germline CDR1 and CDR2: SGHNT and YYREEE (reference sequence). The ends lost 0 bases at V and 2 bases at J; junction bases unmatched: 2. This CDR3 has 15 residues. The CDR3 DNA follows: TGTGCCAGCAGCTTGGGACAGGGAACTGGAAACACCATATATTTT. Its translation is CASSLGQGTGNTIYF.

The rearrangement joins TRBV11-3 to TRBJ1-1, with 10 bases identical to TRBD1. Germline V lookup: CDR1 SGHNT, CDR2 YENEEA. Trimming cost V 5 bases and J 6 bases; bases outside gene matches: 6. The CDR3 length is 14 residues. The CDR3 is CASSRRGQGSEAFF. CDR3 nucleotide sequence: TGTGCCAGCAGCCGACGGGGACAGGGGTCTGAAGCTTTCTTT.

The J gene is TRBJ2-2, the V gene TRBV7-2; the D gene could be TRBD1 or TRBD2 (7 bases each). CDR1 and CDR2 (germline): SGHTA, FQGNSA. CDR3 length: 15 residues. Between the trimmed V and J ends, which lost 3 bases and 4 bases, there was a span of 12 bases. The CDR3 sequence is CASSFRRGGTGELFF. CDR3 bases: TGTGCCAGCAGCTTTCGCAGGGGGGGCACCGGGGAGCTGTTTTTT. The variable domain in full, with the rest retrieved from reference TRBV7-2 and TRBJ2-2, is GAGVSQSPSNKVTEKGKDVELRCDPISGHTALYWYRQSLGQGLEFLIYFQGNSAPDKSGLPSDRFSAERTGGSVSTLTIQRTQQEDSAVYLCASSFRRGGTGELFFGEGSRLTVL.

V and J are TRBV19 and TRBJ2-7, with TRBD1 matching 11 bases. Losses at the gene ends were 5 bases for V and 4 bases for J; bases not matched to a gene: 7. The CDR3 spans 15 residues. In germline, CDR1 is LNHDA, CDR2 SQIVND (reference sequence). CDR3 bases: TGTGCCAGTAGTTTATCCGGGACAGGGGGTTACGAGCAGTACTTC. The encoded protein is CASSLSGTGGYEQYF.

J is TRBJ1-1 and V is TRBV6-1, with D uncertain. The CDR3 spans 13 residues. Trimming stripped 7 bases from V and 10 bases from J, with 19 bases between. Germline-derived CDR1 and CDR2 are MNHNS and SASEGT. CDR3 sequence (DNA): TGTGCCAGCACGGGTCCGGACGGAGTGAGAGCTTTCTTT. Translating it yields CASTGPDGVRAFF.

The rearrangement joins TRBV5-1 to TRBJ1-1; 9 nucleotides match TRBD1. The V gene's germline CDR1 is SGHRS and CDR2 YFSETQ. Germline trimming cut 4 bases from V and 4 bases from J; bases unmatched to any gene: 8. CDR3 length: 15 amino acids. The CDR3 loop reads CASSPHSTGGTEAFF. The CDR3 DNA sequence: TGCGCCAGCAGCCCCCATTCGACAGGGGGCACTGAAGCTTTCTTT.

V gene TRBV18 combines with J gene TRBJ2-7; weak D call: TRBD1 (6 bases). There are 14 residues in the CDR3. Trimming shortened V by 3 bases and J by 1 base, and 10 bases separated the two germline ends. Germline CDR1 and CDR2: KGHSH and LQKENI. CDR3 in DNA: TGTGCCAGCTCACCCCGACAGGCTTCCTACGAGCAGTACTTC. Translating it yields CASSPRQASYEQYF.

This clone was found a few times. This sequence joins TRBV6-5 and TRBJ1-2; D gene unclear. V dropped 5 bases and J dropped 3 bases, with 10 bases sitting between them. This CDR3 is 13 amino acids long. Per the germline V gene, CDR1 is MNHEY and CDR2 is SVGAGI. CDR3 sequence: CASSDGADYGYTF. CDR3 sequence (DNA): TGTGCCAGCAGTGACGGAGCGGACTATGGCTACACCTTC.

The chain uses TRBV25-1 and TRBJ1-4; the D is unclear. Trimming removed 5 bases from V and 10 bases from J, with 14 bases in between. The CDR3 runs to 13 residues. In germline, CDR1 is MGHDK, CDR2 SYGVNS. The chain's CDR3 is CASSLLTPLKLFF. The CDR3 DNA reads TGTGCCAGCAGTTTACTTACCCCCTTAAAACTGTTTTTT.